The clone carrying this T cell receptor (beta chain) appeared a single time. As yet, its antigen is unknown. The CD8+ and CD4+ T cells were isolated magnetically using a negative isolation approach, whereas the TEMRA cells were enriched by FACS. Random-hexamer reverse transcription was applied to roughly 0.5 to 1 ug RNA. Using its own MiXCR run on the immunoSEQ multiplex PCR reads, TCRdb lists one record per CDR3 protein. The table includes approximately 70,000 distinct CDR3 sequences, roughly 94% detected once. This specimen belongs to a study of CD8 T cells in Susac syndrome. General study points: The study recognized that the number of individuals in its TCR sequencing and HLA analysis was relatively small.

The V segment lost 6 bases and the J segment 3 bases; nucleotides outside the gene matches: 6. Germline V gives CDR1 SQVTM, CDR2 ANQGSEA. CDR3 length: 14 amino acids. Sequencing was done on a sample of CD8+ T cells from PBMCs. This receptor was obtained from a human donor in good health. The rearrangement links TRBV29-1 to TRBJ2-2; 8 bases are shared with TRBD1. The CDR3 is CSVDRGRYTGELFF. In DNA, the CDR3 is TGCAGCGTAGACAGGGGAAGGTACACCGGGGAGCTGTTTTTT.